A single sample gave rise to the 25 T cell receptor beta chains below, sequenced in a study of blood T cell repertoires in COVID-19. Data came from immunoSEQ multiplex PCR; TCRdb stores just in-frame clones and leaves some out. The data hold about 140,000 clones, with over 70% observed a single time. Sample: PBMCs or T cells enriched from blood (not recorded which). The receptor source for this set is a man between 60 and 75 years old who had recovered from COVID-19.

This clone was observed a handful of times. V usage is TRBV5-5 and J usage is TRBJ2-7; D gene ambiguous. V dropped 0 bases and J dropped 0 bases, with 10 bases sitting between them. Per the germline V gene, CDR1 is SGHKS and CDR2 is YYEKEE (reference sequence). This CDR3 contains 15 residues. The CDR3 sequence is CASSLGRVSSYEQYF. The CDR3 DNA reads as TGTGCCAGCAGCTTGGGTCGGGTCAGCTCCTACGAGCAGTACTTC. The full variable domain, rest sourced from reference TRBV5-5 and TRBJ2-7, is DAGVTQSPTHLIKTRGQQVTLRCSPISGHKSVSWYQQVLGQGPQFIFQYYEKEERGRGNFPDRFSARQFPNYSSELNVNALLLGDSALYLCASSLGRVSSYEQYFGPGTRLTVT.

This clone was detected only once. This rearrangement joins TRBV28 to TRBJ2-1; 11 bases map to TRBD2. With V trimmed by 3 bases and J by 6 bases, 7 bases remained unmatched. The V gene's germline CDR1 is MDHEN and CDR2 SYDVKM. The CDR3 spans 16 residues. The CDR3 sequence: CASSFRELAGVNEQFF. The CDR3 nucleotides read TGTGCCAGCAGTTTTAGGGAACTAGCGGGGGTCAATGAGCAGTTCTTC.

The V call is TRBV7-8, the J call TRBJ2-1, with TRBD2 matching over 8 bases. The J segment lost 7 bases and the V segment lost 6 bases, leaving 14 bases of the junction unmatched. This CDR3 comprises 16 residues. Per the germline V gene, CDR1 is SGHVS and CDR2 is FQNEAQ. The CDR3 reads CASSLGSGGLFNEQFF. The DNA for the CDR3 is TGTGCCAGCAGTCTAGGGAGCGGGGGCCTTTTTAATGAGCAGTTCTTC.

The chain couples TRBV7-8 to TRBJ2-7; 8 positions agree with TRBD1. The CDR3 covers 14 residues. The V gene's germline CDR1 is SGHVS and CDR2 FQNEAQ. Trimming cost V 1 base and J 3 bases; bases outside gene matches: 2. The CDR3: CASSLGQGNYEQYF. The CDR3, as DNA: TGTGCCAGCAGCTTAGGACAGGGGAACTACGAGCAGTACTTC. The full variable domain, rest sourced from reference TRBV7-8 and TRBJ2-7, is GAGVSQSPRYKVAKRGQDVALRCDPISGHVSLFWYQQALGQGPEFLTYFQNEAQLDKSGLPSDRFFAERPEGSVSTLKIQRTQQEDSAVYLCASSLGQGNYEQYFGPGTRLTVT.

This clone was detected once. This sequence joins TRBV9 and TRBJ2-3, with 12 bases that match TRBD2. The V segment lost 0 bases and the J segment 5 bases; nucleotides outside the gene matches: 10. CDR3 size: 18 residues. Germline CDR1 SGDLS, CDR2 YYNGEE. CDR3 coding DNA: TGTGCCAGCAGCGTAGCCCCTAGCGGGAGGGCCGCGGGAGATACGCAGTATTTT. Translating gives CASSVAPSGRAAGDTQYF.

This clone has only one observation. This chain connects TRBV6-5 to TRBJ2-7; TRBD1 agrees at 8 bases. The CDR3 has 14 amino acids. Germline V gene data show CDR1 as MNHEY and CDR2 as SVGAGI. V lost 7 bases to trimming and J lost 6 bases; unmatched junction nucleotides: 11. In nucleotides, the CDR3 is TGTGCCAGCAAAAACAGGGGGGTCCGCTTCGAGCAGTACTTC. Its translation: CASKNRGVRFEQYF.

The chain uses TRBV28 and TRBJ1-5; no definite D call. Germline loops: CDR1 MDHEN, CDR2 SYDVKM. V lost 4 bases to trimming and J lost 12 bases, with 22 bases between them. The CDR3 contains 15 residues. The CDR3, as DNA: TGTGCCAGCAGTTCCCCCGGGAGTCTAAAGGGTAGCCAGCATTTT. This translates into CASSSPGSLKGSQHF.

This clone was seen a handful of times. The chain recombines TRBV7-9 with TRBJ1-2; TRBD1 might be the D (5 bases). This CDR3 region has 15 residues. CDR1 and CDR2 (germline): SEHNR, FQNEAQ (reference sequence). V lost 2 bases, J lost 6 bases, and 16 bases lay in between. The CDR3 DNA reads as TGTGCCAGCAGCTTAAGGGGTTCGGGGGTCGATGGCTACACCTTC. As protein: CASSLRGSGVDGYTF.

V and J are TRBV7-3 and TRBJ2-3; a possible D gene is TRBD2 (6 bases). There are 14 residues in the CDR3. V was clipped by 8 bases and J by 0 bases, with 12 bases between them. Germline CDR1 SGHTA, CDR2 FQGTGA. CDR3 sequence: CASAPAGSTDTQYF. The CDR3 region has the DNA TGTGCCAGCGCCCCAGCGGGCAGCACAGATACGCAGTATTTT.

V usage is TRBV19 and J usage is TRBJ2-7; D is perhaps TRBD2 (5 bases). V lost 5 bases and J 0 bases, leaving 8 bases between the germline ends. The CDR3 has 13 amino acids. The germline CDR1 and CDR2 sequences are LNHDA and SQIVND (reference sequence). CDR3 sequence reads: CASSDGGSYEQYF. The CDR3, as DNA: TGTGCCAGTAGTGACGGAGGCTCCTACGAGCAGTACTTC. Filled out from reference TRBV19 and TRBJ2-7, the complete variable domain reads DGGITQSPKYLFRKEGQNVTLSCEQNLNHDAMYWYRQDPGQGLRLIYYSQIVNDFQKGDIAEGYSVSREKKESFPLTVTSAQKNPTAFYLCASSDGGSYEQYFGPGTRLTVT.

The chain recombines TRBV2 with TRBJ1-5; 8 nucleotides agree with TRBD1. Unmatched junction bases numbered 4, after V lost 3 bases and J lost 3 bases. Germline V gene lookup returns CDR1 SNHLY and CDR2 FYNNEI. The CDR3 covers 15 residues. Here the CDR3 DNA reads TGTGCCAGCAGTGAGGCAGGGGGCATCAATCAGCCCCAGCATTTT. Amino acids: CASSEAGGINQPQHF.

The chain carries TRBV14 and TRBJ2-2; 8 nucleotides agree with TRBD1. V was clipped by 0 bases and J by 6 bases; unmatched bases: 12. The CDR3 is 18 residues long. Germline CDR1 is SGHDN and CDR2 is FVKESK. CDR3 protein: CASSQERGQGRTAGELFF. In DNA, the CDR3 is TGTGCCAGCAGCCAAGAACGAGGACAGGGTAGGACCGCCGGGGAGCTGTTTTTT.

The CDR3 DNA follows: TGCGCCAGCAGCTTGGGCCCCGCTGGAGTCAAAGAGACCCAGTACTTC. Amino acids: CASSLGPAGVKETQYF. The rearrangement uses TRBV5-1 and TRBJ2-5, with D unclear. Germline V lookup: CDR1 SGHRS, CDR2 YFSETQ. This CDR3 region has 16 residues. V was shortened by 0 bases and J by 3 bases, with 15 bases between the two germline ends.

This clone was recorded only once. For the CDR3, the DNA is TGTGCCAGCAGTCCTAGGCAGTCCGGGGAGCTGTTTTTT. Encoded protein: CASSPRQSGELFF. The J gene is TRBJ2-2, the V gene TRBV2; D gene uncertain. V was cut by 5 bases and J by 6 bases, with 10 bases left in between. Germline assignment: CDR1 SNHLY and CDR2 FYNNEI. The CDR3 totals 13 residues.

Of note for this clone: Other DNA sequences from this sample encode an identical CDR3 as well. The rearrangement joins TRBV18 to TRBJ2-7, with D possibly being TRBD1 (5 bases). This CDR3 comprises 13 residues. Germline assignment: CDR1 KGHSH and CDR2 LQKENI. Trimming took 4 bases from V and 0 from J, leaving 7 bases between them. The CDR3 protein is CASSQGFSYEQYF. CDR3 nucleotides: TGTGCCAGCTCACAGGGGTTCTCCTACGAGCAGTACTTC.

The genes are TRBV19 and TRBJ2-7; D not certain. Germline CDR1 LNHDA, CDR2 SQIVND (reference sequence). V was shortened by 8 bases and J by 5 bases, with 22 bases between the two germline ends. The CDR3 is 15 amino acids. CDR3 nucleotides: TGTGCCAGTTCCGTCGCGGAGACCTTAACCCACGAGCAGTACTTC. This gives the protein CASSVAETLTHEQYF. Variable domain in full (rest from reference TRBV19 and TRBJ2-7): DGGITQSPKYLFRKEGQNVTLSCEQNLNHDAMYWYRQDPGQGLRLIYYSQIVNDFQKGDIAEGYSVSREKKESFPLTVTSAQKNPTAFYLCASSVAETLTHEQYFGPGTRLTVT.

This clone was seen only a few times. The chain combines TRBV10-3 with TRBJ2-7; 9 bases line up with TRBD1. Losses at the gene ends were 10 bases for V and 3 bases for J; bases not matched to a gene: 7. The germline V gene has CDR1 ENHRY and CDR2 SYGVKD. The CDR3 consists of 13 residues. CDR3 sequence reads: CATLGQGSYEQYF. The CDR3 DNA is TGTGCCACCCTGGGACAGGGAAGCTACGAGCAGTACTTC.

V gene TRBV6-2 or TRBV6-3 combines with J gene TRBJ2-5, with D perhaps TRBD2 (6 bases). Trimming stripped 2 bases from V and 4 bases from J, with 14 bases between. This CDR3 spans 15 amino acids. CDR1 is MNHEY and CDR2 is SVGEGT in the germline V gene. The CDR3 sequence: CASSYGEAGTETQYF. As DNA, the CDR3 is TGTGCCAGCAGTTACGGGGAGGCAGGGACAGAGACCCAGTACTTC.

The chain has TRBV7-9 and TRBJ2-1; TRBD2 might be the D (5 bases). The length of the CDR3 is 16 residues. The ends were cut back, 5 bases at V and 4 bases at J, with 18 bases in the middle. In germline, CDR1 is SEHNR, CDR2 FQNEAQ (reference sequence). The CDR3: CASSPPLVVAYNEQFF. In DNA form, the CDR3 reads TGTGCCAGCAGCCCCCCCCTGGTGGTAGCGTACAATGAGCAGTTCTTC.

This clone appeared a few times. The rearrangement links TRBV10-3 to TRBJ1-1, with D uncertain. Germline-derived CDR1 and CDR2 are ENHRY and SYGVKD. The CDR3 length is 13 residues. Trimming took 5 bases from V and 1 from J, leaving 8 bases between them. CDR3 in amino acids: CAISRETNTEAFF. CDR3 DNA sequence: TGTGCCATCAGTAGGGAGACGAACACTGAAGCTTTCTTT.

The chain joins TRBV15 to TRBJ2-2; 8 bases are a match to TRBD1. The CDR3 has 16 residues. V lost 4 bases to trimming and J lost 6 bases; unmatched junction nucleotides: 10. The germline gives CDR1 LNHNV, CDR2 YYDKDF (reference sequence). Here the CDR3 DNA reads TGTGCCACCAGCAACAGGACAGGGAAAGGGGCCGGGGAGCTGTTTTTT. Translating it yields CATSNRTGKGAGELFF.

CDR3 nucleotides: TGTGCCAGTAGTAACTTGCGGACTAATGGCTACACCTTC. It translates to CASSNLRTNGYTF. The chain joins TRBV19 to TRBJ1-2; D unclear. CDR3 length: 13 residues. The germline V and J ends were trimmed by 4 bases and 6 bases, with 12 bases remaining between them. Germline lookup yields CDR1 LNHDA and CDR2 SQIVND (reference sequence).

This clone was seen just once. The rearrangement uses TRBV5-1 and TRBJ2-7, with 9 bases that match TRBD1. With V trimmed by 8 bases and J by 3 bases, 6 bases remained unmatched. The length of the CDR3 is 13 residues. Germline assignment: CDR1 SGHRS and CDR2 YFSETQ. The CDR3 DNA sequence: TGCGCCAGTTACCCGGACAGGGGCTACGAGCAGTACTTC. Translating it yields CASYPDRGYEQYF.

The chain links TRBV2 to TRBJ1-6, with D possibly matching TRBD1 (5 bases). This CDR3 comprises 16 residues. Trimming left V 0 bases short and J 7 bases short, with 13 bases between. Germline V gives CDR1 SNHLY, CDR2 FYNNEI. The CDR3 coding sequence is TGTGCCAGCAGTGAAGCAGGCAGGGTTGGCAATTCACCCCTCCACTTT. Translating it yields CASSEAGRVGNSPLHF.

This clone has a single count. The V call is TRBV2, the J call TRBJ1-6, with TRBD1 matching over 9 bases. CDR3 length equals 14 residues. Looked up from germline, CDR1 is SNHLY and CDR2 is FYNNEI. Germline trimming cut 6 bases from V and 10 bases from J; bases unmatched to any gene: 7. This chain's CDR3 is CASRSDRGDSPLHF. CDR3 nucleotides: TGTGCCAGCAGATCGGACAGGGGAGACTCACCCCTCCACTTT.